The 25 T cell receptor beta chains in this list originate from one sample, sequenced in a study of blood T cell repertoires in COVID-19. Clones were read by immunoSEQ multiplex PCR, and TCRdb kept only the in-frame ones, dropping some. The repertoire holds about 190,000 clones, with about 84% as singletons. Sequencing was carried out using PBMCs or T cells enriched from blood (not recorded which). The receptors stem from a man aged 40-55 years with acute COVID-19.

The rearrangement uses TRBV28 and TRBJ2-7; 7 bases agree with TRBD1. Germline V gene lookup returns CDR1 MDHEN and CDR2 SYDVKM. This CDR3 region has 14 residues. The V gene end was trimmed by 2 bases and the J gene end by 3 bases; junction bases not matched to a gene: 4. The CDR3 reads CASSLPGTVYEQYF. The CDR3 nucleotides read TGTGCCAGCAGTTTACCCGGGACAGTCTACGAGCAGTACTTC.

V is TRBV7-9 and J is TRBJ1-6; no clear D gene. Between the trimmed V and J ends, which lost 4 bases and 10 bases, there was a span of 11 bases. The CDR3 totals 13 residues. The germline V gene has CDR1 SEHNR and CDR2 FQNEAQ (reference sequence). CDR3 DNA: TGTGCCAGCAGCTCAAAAATAGTATCACCCCTCCACTTT. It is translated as CASSSKIVSPLHF.

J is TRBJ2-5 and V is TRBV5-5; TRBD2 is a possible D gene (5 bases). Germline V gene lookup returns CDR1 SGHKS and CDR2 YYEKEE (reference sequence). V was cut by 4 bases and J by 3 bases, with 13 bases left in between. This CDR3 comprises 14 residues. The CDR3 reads CASSPGGQKETQYF. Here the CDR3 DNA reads TGTGCCAGCAGCCCCGGCGGGCAGAAAGAGACCCAGTACTTC. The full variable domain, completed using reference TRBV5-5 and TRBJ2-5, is DAGVTQSPTHLIKTRGQQVTLRCSPISGHKSVSWYQQVLGQGPQFIFQYYEKEERGRGNFPDRFSARQFPNYSSELNVNALLLGDSALYLCASSPGGQKETQYFGPGTRLLVL.

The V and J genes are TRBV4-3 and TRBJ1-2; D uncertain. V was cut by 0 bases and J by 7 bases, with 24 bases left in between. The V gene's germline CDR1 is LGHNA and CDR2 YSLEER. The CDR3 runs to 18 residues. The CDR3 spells CASSQDSKWFASFGGYTF. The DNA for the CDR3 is TGCGCCAGCAGCCAAGATAGTAAATGGTTTGCAAGCTTTGGTGGCTACACCTTC.

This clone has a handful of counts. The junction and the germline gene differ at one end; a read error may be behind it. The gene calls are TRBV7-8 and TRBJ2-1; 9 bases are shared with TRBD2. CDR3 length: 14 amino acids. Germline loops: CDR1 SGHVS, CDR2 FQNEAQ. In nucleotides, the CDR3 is TGTGCCAGCAGCCAAGGGACTAGCTACGATGAGCAGTTCTTC. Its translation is CASSQGTSYDEQFF.

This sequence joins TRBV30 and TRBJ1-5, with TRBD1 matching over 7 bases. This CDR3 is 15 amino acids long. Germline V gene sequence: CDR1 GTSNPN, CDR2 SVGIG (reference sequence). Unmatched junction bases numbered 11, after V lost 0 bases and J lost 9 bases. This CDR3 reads CAWSVEGKGASPQHF. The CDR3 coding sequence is TGTGCCTGGAGTGTAGAGGGAAAGGGGGCATCGCCCCAGCATTTT.

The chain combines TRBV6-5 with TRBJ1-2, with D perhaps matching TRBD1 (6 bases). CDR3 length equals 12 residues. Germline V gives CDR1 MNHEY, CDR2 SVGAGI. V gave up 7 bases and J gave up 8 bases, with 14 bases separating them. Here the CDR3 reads CASNPYRAGYTF. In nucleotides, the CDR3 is TGTGCCAGCAACCCATACAGGGCCGGCTACACCTTC.

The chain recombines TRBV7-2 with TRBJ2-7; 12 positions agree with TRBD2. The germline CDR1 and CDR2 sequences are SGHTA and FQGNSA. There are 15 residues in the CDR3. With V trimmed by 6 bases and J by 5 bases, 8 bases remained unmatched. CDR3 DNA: TGTGCCAGCAGTCTTCGACTAGCGGGAGTCCACGAGCAGTACTTC. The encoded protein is CASSLRLAGVHEQYF.

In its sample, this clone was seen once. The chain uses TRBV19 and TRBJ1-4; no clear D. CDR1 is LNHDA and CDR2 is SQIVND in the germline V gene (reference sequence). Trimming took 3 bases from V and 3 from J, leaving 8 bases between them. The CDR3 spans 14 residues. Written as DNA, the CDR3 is TGTGCCAGTAGTATCGTGGCGGCTAATGAAAAACTGTTTTTT. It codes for CASSIVAANEKLFF.

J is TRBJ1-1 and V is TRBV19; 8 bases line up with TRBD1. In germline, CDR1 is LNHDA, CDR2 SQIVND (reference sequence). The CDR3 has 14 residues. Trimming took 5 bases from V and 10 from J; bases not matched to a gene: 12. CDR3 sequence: CASSSRTGREGAFF. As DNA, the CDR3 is TGTGCCAGTAGTTCGAGGACAGGGCGAGAGGGAGCTTTCTTT.

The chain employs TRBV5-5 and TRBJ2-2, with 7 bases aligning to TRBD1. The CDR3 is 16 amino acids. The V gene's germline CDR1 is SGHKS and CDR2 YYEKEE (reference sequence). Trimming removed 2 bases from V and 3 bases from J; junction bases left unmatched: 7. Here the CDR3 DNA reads TGTGCCAGCAGCTTACGATGGACAGGCGACACCGGGGAGCTGTTTTTT. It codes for CASSLRWTGDTGELFF.

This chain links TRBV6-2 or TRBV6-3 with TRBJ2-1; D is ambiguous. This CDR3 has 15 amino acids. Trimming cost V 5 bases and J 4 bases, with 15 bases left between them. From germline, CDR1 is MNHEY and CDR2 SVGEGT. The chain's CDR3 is CASSRRQTRYNEQFF. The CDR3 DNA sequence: TGTGCCAGCAGTCGGCGGCAAACCAGATACAATGAGCAGTTCTTC.

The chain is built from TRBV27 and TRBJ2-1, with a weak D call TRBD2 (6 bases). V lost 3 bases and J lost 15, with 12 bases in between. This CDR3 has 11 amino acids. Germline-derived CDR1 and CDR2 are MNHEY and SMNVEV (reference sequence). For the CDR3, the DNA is TGTGCCAGCAGTTTCGGCGGGGAAGGGTTCTTC. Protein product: CASSFGGEGFF.

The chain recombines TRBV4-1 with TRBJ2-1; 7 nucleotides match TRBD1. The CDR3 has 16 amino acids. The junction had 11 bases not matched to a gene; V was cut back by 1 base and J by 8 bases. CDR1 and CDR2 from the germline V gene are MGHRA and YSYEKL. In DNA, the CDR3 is TGCGCCAGCAGCCAAGTTAGGACAGGCCTCTCGCATGAGCAGTTCTTC. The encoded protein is CASSQVRTGLSHEQFF.

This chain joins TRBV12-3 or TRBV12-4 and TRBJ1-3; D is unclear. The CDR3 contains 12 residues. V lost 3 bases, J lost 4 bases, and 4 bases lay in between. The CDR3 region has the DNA TGTGCCAGCAGTTTCGAGGGAAACACCATATATTTT. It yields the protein CASSFEGNTIYF.

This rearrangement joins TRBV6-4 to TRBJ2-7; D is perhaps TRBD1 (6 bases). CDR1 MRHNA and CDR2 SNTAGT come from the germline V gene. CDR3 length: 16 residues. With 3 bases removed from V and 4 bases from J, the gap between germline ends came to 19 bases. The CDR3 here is CASSERWGHRPYEQYF. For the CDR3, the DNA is TGTGCCAGCAGTGAACGGTGGGGACACCGACCTTACGAGCAGTACTTC.

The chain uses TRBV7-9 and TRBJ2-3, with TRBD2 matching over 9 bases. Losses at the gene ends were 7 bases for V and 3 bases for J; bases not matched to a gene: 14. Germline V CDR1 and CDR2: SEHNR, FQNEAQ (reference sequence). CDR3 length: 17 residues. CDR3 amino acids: CASTPRGGTSGTDTQYF. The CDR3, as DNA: TGTGCCAGCACCCCTCGGGGGGGAACTAGCGGGACAGATACGCAGTATTTT.

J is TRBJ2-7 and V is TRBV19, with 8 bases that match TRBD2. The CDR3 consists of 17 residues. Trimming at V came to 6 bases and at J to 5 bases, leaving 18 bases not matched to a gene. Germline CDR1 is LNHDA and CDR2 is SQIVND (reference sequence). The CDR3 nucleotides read TGTGCCAGTAGCCCGGTATCTTTGACCGGGACTAGTGACGAGCAGTACTTC. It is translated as CASSPVSLTGTSDEQYF.

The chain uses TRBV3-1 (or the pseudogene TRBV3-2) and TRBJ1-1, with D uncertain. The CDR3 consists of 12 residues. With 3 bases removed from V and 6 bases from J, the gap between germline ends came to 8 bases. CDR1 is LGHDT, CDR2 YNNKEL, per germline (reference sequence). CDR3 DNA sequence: TGTGCCAGCAGCCAGGGCAGTTCTGAAGCTTTCTTT. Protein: CASSQGSSEAFF.

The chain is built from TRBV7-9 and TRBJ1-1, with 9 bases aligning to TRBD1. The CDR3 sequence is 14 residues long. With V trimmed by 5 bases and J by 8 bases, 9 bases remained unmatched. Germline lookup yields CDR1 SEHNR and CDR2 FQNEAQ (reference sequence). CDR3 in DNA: TGTGCCAGCAGCCAGGGACAGGGCTACAGGGAAGCTTTCTTT. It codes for CASSQGQGYREAFF. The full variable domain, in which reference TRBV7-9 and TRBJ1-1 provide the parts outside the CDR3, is DTGVSQNPRHKITKRGQNVTFRCDPISEHNRLYWYRQTLGQGPEFLTYFQNEAQLEKSRLLSDRFSAERPKGSFSTLEIQRTEQGDSAMYLCASSQGQGYREAFFGQGTRLTVV.

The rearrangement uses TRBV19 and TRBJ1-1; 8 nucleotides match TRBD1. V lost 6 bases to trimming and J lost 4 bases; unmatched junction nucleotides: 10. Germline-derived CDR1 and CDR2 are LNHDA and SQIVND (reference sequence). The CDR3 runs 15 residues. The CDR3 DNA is TGTGCCAGTAGCGCCTCCAGGGGGCGGTTCACTGAAGCTTTCTTT. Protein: CASSASRGRFTEAFF.

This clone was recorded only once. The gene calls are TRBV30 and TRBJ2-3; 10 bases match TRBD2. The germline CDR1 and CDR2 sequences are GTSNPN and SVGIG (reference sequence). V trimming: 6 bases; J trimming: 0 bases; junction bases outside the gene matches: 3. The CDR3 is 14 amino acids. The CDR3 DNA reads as TGTGCCTGTCGGACTAGCGGTAGCACAGATACGCAGTATTTT. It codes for CACRTSGSTDTQYF.

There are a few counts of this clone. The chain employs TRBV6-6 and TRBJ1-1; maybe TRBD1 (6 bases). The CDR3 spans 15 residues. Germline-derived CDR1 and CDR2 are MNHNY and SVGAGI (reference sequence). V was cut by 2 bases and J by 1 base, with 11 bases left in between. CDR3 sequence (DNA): TGTGCCAGCAGTTACGGGCCACAGGGGAACACTGAAGCTTTCTTT. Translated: CASSYGPQGNTEAFF.

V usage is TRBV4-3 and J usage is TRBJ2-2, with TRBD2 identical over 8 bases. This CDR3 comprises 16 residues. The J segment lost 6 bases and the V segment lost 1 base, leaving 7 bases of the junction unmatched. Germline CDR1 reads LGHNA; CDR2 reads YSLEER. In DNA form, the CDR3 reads TGCGCCAGCAGCCAAGTGGTTAGCGGGGTCGCCGGGGAGCTGTTTTTT. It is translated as CASSQVVSGVAGELFF.

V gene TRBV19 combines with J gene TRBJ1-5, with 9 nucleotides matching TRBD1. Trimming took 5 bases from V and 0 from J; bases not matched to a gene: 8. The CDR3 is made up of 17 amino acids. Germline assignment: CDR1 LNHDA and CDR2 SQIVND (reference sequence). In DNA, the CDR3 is TGTGCCAGTAGTTCTCCGGGACAGGGCCATAGCAATCAGCCCCAGCATTTT. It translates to CASSSPGQGHSNQPQHF. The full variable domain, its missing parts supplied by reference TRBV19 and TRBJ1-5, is DGGITQSPKYLFRKEGQNVTLSCEQNLNHDAMYWYRQDPGQGLRLIYYSQIVNDFQKGDIAEGYSVSREKKESFPLTVTSAQKNPTAFYLCASSSPGQGHSNQPQHFGDGTRLSIL.